This T cell receptor beta chain derives from a study of blood T cell repertoires in COVID-19. The wider study: COVID-19 samples, acute and convalescent, were from the United States, Italy and Spain. PBMCs, B-cell-depleted T cells, or T cells provided the cDNA or gDNA that made up the material.

Original data processing: Reference gene primer amplification yielded estimated nucleated cell counts. Method: immunoSEQ multiplex PCR; TCRdb's copy keeps in-frame clones and lacks some. V, J and clone size derive from that table, while D and trimming were established from the DNA sequence. The sample has 200,000 to 250,000 clones, less than 85% seen once. Germline CDR1 reads SGHTA; CDR2 reads FQGNSA. Germline trimming cut 1 base from V and 7 bases from J; bases unmatched to any gene: 4. The CDR3 has 15 residues. The chain employs TRBV7-2 and TRBJ1-6; 7 nucleotides align to TRBD1. Sequencing used peripheral blood. The TCR originated in a woman at least 80 years old with acute or convalescent COVID-19. CDR3: CASSLEIGGNSPLHF. The CDR3 DNA sequence: TGTGCCAGCAGCTTAGAGATAGGGGGCAATTCACCCCTCCACTTT.